Shown below are 13 T cell receptor beta chains from a single sample sequenced in a study of T cell responses to AZD1222 COVID-19 vaccine. Data came from immunoSEQ multiplex PCR; TCRdb stores just in-frame clones and leaves some out. The table records 180,000 or so clones, around 94% of them present only once. Here the sequenced sample was peripheral blood, taken on day 0 of AZD1222 vaccination. All receptors derive from an adult in good health.

This chain joins TRBV7-2 and TRBJ1-1; D call uncertain. V lost 1 base and J 1 base, leaving 7 bases between the germline ends. Germline CDR1 SGHTA, CDR2 FQGNSA. The CDR3 consists of 14 residues. Here the CDR3 reads CASSLVVANTEAFF. The CDR3 nucleotides are TGTGCCAGCAGCTTAGTCGTGGCGAACACTGAAGCTTTCTTT. Full variable domain (rest looked up from reference TRBV7-2 and TRBJ1-1): GAGVSQSPSNKVTEKGKDVELRCDPISGHTALYWYRQSLGQGLEFLIYFQGNSAPDKSGLPSDRFSAERTGGSVSTLTIQRTQQEDSAVYLCASSLVVANTEAFFGQGTRLTVV.

The gene calls are TRBV5-4 and TRBJ1-1, with D tentatively TRBD1 (6 bases). Germline loops: CDR1 SGHNT, CDR2 YYREEE (reference sequence). V dropped 7 bases and J dropped 5 bases, with 18 bases sitting between them. The CDR3 consists of 14 residues. The CDR3 coding sequence is TGTGCCAGCGTGCCGCGGGGGGCGGGAACTGAAGCTTTCTTT. Its protein product is CASVPRGAGTEAFF.

The gene calls are TRBV6-5 and TRBJ2-5, with 13 positions matching TRBD2. J gave up 5 bases and V 6 bases, and 6 bases lay outside the gene matches. This CDR3 is 15 amino acids long. Germline lookup yields CDR1 MNHEY and CDR2 SVGAGI. In nucleotides, the CDR3 is TGTGCCAGCAGCCTAACTAGCGGGAGGGTGGAGACCCAGTACTTC. It codes for CASSLTSGRVETQYF.

This rearrangement joins TRBV5-6 to TRBJ1-5, with TRBD1 matching over 7 bases. Germline trimming cut 3 bases from V and 4 bases from J; bases unmatched to any gene: 7. This CDR3 comprises 15 residues. Germline V gene lookup returns CDR1 SGHDT and CDR2 YYEEEE. DNA of the CDR3: TGTGCCAGCAGCTCCCAGGCGACAGGGAATCAGCCCCAGCATTTT. Translated: CASSSQATGNQPQHF.

This sequence joins TRBV6-5 and TRBJ2-7, with 13 bases lining up with TRBD2. CDR1 MNHEY and CDR2 SVGAGI come from the germline V gene. V shed 7 bases and J 2 bases; nucleotides not matched to a gene: 5. CDR3 length: 15 amino acids. In DNA form, the CDR3 reads TGTGCCAGCACCGACGGACTAGCGGGAGCCTACGAGCAGTACTTC. Its protein product is CASTDGLAGAYEQYF.

The chain combines TRBV7-9 with TRBJ2-7; D ambiguous. Trimming took 2 bases from V and 6 from J, leaving 8 bases between them. The CDR3 has 12 residues. The germline CDR1 and CDR2 sequences are SEHNR and FQNEAQ (reference sequence). The CDR3 region has the DNA TGTGCCAGCAGCTTAACTGTTGGCGAGCAGTACTTC. Translated, it gives CASSLTVGEQYF.

The chain carries TRBV6-5 and TRBJ1-1; D might be TRBD1 (5 bases). There are 13 residues in the CDR3. CDR1 and CDR2 (germline): MNHEY, SVGAGI. V dropped 6 bases and J dropped 3 bases, with 11 bases sitting between them. CDR3 protein: CASRLTGDTEAFF. CDR3 DNA: TGTGCCAGCAGGCTCACAGGTGACACTGAAGCTTTCTTT.

This chain uses TRBV28 with TRBJ1-2; D gene unclear. Trimming shortened V by 3 bases and J by 5 bases, and 7 bases separated the two germline ends. This CDR3 comprises 12 residues. From germline, CDR1 is MDHEN and CDR2 SYDVKM. The chain's CDR3 is CASSFPLYGYTF. The DNA for the CDR3 is TGTGCCAGCAGTTTCCCGCTGTATGGCTACACCTTC.

V is TRBV19 and J is TRBJ1-1, with TRBD1 as a possible D gene (5 bases). This CDR3 region has 14 residues. CDR1 and CDR2 from the germline V gene are LNHDA and SQIVND (reference sequence). Trimming left V 3 bases short and J 1 base short, with 9 bases between. The CDR3 is CASSIWGRNTEAFF. CDR3 DNA: TGTGCCAGTAGTATTTGGGGCCGGAACACTGAAGCTTTCTTT.

The gene calls are TRBV11-2 and TRBJ2-1; D is ambiguous. CDR1 and CDR2 from the germline V gene are SGHAT and FQNNGV. V gave up 5 bases and J gave up 5 bases, with 4 bases separating them. The CDR3 totals 11 residues. CDR3 nucleotides: TGTGCCAGCAGCCAAAACAATGAGCAGTTCTTC. It specifies CASSQNNEQFF. Combining the CDR3 with reference TRBV11-2 and TRBJ2-1 gives the whole variable domain EAGVAQSPRYKIIEKRQSVAFWCNPISGHATLYWYQQILGQGPKLLIQFQNNGVVDDSQLPKDRFSAERLKGVDSTLKIQPAKLEDSAVYLCASSQNNEQFFGPGTRLTVL.

J is TRBJ1-3 and V is TRBV6-1, with D hard to call. Trimming removed 0 bases from V and 0 bases from J, with 9 bases in between. Germline assignment: CDR1 MNHNS and CDR2 SASEGT. The CDR3 covers 16 residues. In DNA, the CDR3 is TGTGCCAGCAGTGAAGCGGGCAGCTTCTCTGGAAACACCATATATTTT. Translated, it gives CASSEAGSFSGNTIYF.

The chain employs TRBV3-1 (or the pseudogene TRBV3-2) and TRBJ2-3; D call uncertain. CDR1 and CDR2 (germline): LGHDT, YNNKEL (reference sequence). CDR3 size: 16 residues. V was shortened by 6 bases and J by 2 bases, with 18 bases between the two germline ends. The chain's CDR3 is CASSRAAPMNTDTQYF. The CDR3 DNA reads TGTGCCAGCAGTCGCGCGGCGCCTATGAACACAGATACGCAGTATTTT.

The chain combines TRBV4-1 with TRBJ2-3; TRBD2 matches at 11 bases. The germline V gene encodes CDR1 MGHRA and CDR2 YSYEKL. The CDR3 has 15 residues. J lost 2 bases, V lost 11 bases, and 9 bases had no gene match. DNA of the CDR3: TGCGCCTCCCGGAGGACTAGCGGGTACACAGATACGCAGTATTTT. It codes for CASRRTSGYTDTQYF.